These 14 T cell receptor beta chains were sequenced from one sample in a study of cytomegalovirus exposure and HLA in healthy donors (dated by TCRdb to 2017 to 2019). Library creation used the immunoSEQ multiplex PCR assay. A mixture of 60 forward primers for TCR Vbeta segments and 13 reverse primers for TCR Jbeta segments was used in the multiplex PCR. Imported from immuneACCESS, the table was reduced by TCRdb to in-frame sequences with V and J called. These copies leave out some clones; in studies compared against another copy, an unresolved V gene accounts for under half, and the cause of the remainder is not known. Present in this sample are tens of thousands of clones, about two thirds of which were seen just once. Around 6.9% of the sample lies in the top ten. Specimen: PBMCs. The receptors come from a woman aged 50 to 65 in good health and CMV-seropositive.

The chain employs TRBV4-2 and TRBJ2-3; 7 nucleotides line up with TRBD2. Germline V lookup: CDR1 LGHNA, CDR2 YNFKEQ. The CDR3 runs 15 residues. The V segment lost 1 base and the J segment 5 bases; nucleotides outside the gene matches: 6. In DNA form, the CDR3 reads TGTGCCAGCAGCCAAGCAGGAGCGGGGAAAGATACGCAGTATTTT. Protein: CASSQAGAGKDTQYF.

This chain links TRBV7-3 with TRBJ1-6, with a possible D match to TRBD1 (5 bases). CDR3 length: 12 residues. Germline values: CDR1 SGHTA, CDR2 FQGTGA. V lost 5 bases and J 15 bases, leaving 14 bases between the germline ends. The CDR3 loop is CASSHQGSLLHF. The CDR3 nucleotides read TGTGCCAGCAGCCACCAGGGTTCTCTCCTCCACTTT.

V and J are TRBV9 and TRBJ2-2; a weak D match, TRBD2 (5 bases). CDR1 and CDR2 from the germline V gene are SGDLS and YYNGEE. The CDR3 is 17 amino acids. V lost 4 bases, J lost 1 base, and 17 bases lay in between. CDR3 in DNA: TGTGCCAGCAGCCTCGACGTAGGCCGGGGGAACACCGGGGAGCTGTTTTTT. Translation gives CASSLDVGRGNTGELFF.

The rearrangement joins TRBV14 to TRBJ1-2; 7 bases fit TRBD1. CDR1 and CDR2 from the germline V gene are SGHDN and FVKESK. V dropped 5 bases and J dropped 5; count of bases not matched to a gene: 11. The CDR3 has 15 amino acids. For the CDR3, the DNA is TGTGCCAGCAGCTCCCAGAACAGGGGAAAGTATGGCTACACCTTC. Translating gives CASSSQNRGKYGYTF.

V and J are TRBV25-1 and TRBJ1-2, with 9 positions matching TRBD1. V lost 4 bases and J lost 2; bases outside the gene matches: 5. Germline-derived CDR1 and CDR2 are MGHDK and SYGVNS. The CDR3 spans 15 residues. CDR3 bases: TGTGCCAGCAGTGCTCGGGACAGGGAAAACTATGGCTACACCTTC. It yields the protein CASSARDRENYGYTF.

This clone was seen once. V usage is TRBV11-2 and J usage is TRBJ2-5, with TRBD2 matching over 9 bases. The CDR3 totals 15 residues. Germline lookup yields CDR1 SGHAT and CDR2 FQNNGV. Trimming at V came to 2 bases and at J to 3 bases, leaving 4 bases not matched to a gene. CDR3 region: CASSLRTSVEETQYF. In DNA, the CDR3 is TGTGCCAGCAGCTTAAGGACTAGCGTTGAAGAGACCCAGTACTTC.

This clone was observed once. The chain couples TRBV25-1 to TRBJ2-5; 7 positions agree with TRBD2. The J call is uncertain, as TRBJ2-7 better fits the DNA end. The CDR3 is 14 residues long. From germline, CDR1 is MGHDK and CDR2 SYGVNS. The CDR3 loop reads CASSDRTRRYEQYF. The DNA of the CDR3 is TGTGCCAGCAGTGACCGGACTAGGCGATACGAGCAGTACTTC.

The chain uses TRBV30 and TRBJ1-4; maybe TRBD1 (5 bases). From germline, CDR1 is GTSNPN and CDR2 SVGIG (reference sequence). The V gene lost 5 bases and the J gene lost 4 bases, with 8 bases spanning the gap. The CDR3 is 12 amino acids. DNA for the CDR3: TGTGCCTGGGAGACAGATAATGAAAAACTGTTTTTT. Translating it yields CAWETDNEKLFF.

This clone was seen just once. The chain recombines TRBV5-4 with TRBJ1-1; possible D gene TRBD1, 5 bases. Per germline, CDR1 SGHNT and CDR2 YYREEE (reference sequence). The germline V and J ends were trimmed by 0 bases and 4 bases, with 10 bases remaining between them. This CDR3 contains 14 residues. The CDR3, as DNA: TGTGCCAGCAGCTTGGGGGGGAGGCCCACTGAAGCTTTCTTT. Its protein is CASSLGGRPTEAFF.

CDR3 amino acids: CASSHREGTQYF. The CDR3 nucleotides are TGTGCCAGCTCGCACCGCGAGGGTACGCAGTATTTT. This rearrangement joins TRBV18 to TRBJ2-3; a possible D gene is TRBD2 (5 bases). CDR3 size: 12 residues. CDR1 is KGHSH, CDR2 LQKENI, per germline. Trimming shortened V by 6 bases and J by 8 bases, and 12 bases separated the two germline ends. The whole variable domain, filled in from reference TRBV18 and TRBJ2-3, reads NAGVMQNPRHLVRRRGQEARLRCSPMKGHSHVYWYRQLPEEGLKFMVYLQKENIIDESGMPKERFSAEFPKEGPSILRIQQVVRGDSAAYFCASSHREGTQYFGPGTRLTVL.

The J gene is TRBJ2-4, the V gene TRBV4-1; maybe TRBD2 (5 bases). Germline assignment: CDR1 MGHRA and CDR2 YSYEKL. The CDR3 extends over 15 amino acids. Deletions cut 2 bases from V and 2 bases from J, with 10 bases between. The CDR3 spells CASSQPRETKNIQYF. As DNA, the CDR3 is TGCGCCAGCAGCCAACCCCGGGAAACCAAAAACATTCAGTACTTC.

V usage is TRBV15 and J usage is TRBJ1-4, with D uncertain. V dropped 0 bases and J dropped 11 bases, with 7 bases sitting between them. The CDR3 contains 12 residues. Germline lookup yields CDR1 LNHNV and CDR2 YYDKDF (reference sequence). The CDR3 is CATSRDGVKLFF. The CDR3 DNA is TGTGCCACCAGCAGAGACGGTGTCAAACTGTTTTTT.

This clone was seen a handful of times. The genes are TRBV15 and TRBJ1-1; D possibly corresponds to TRBD1 (6 bases). Trimming took 8 bases from V and 3 from J, leaving 13 bases between them. The CDR3 is 13 residues long. From germline, CDR1 is LNHNV and CDR2 YYDKDF (reference sequence). The CDR3 here is CATLRRGDTEAFF. The CDR3 DNA follows: TGTGCCACCCTTCGCAGGGGAGACACTGAAGCTTTCTTT.

The genes are TRBV11-2 and TRBJ1-1, with D hard to call. The length of the CDR3 is 16 residues. Germline V gene lookup returns CDR1 SGHAT and CDR2 FQNNGV. The V gene lost 0 bases and the J gene lost 5 bases, with 16 bases spanning the gap. CDR3 loop: CASSLDSSGMGTEAFF. The CDR3 DNA follows: TGTGCCAGCAGCTTAGATAGCTCGGGGATGGGTACTGAAGCTTTCTTT.